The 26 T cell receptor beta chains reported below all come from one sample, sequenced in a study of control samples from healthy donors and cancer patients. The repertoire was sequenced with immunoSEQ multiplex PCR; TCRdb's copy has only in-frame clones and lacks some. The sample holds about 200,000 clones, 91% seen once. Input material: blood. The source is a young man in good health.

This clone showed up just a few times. CDR3 sequence: CASSFADRGWNQPQHF. In DNA form, the CDR3 reads TGTGCCAGCAGCTTTGCCGACAGGGGCTGGAATCAGCCCCAGCATTTT. The rearrangement joins TRBV5-5 to TRBJ1-5; 8 nucleotides line up with TRBD1. Germline CDR1 is SGHKS and CDR2 is YYEKEE (reference sequence). Losses at the gene ends were 2 bases for V and 4 bases for J; bases not matched to a gene: 8. This CDR3 contains 16 residues.

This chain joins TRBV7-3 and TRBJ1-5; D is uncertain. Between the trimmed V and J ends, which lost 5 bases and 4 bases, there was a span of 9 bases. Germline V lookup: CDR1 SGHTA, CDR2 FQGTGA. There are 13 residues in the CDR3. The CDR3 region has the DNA TGTGCCAGCAGCGCGGGCCCAAATCAGCCCCAGCATTTT. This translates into CASSAGPNQPQHF.

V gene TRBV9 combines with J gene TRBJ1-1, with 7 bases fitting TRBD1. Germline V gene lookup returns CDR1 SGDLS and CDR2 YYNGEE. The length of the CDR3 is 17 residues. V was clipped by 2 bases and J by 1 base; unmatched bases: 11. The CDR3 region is CASSVHTAQGPNTEAFF. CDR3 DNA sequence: TGTGCCAGCAGCGTTCATACTGCACAGGGGCCGAACACTGAAGCTTTCTTT.

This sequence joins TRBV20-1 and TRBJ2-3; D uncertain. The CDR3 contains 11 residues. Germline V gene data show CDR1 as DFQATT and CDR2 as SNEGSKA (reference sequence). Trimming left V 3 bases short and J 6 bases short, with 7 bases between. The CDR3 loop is CSASIRDTQYF. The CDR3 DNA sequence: TGCAGTGCTAGTATCAGGGATACGCAGTATTTT.

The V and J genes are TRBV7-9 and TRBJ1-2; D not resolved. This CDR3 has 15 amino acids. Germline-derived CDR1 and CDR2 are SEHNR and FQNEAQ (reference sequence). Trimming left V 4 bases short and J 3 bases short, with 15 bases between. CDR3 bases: TGTGCCAGCAGCTACGAGGGAACAAACCACTATGGCTACACCTTC. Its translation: CASSYEGTNHYGYTF.

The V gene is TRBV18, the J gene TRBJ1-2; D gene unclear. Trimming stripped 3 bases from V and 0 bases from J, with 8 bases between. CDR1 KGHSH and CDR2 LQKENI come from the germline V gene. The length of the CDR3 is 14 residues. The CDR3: CASSPLATNYGYTF. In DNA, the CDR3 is TGTGCCAGCTCACCGCTGGCTACTAACTATGGCTACACCTTC.

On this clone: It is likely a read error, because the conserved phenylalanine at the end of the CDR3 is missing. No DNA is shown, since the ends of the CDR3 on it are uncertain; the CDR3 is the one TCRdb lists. The CDR3 here is CASSPGRDGGPSLI. This chain joins TRBV3-1 (or the pseudogene TRBV3-2) and TRBJ2-3. The CDR3 is 14 residues long, ends included. CDR1 is LGHDT, CDR2 YNNKEL, per germline (reference sequence).

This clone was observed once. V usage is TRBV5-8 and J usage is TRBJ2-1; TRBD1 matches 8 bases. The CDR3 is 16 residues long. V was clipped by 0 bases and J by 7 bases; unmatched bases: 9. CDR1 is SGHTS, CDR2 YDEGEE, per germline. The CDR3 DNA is TGTGCCAGCAGCTTGGGTTCGGGACAGGCGCTTAATGAGCAGTTCTTC. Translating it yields CASSLGSGQALNEQFF.

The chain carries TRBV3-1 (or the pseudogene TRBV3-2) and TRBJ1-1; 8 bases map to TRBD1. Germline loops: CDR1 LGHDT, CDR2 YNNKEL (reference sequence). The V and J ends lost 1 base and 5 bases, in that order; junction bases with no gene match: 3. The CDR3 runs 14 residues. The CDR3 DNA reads TGTGCCAGCAGCCAAGGAGGACAGGGAACTGAAGCTTTCTTT. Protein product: CASSQGGQGTEAFF.

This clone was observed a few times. The DNA of the CDR3 is TGTGCCAGCAGTTACTCCAGCGCGTCCCGGTACGAGCAGTACTTC. It is translated as CASSYSSASRYEQYF. The chain uses TRBV6-5 and TRBJ2-7; D uncertain. The CDR3 extends over 15 amino acids. Trimming pared 0 bases from V and 4 bases from J, leaving 13 bases between. Germline lookup yields CDR1 MNHEY and CDR2 SVGAGI.

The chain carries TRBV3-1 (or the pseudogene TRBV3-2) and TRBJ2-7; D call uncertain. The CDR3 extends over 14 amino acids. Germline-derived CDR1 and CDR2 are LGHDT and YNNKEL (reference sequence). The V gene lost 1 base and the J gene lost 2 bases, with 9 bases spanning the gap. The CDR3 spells CASSQGLGAYEQYF. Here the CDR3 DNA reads TGTGCCAGCAGCCAAGGCCTAGGAGCCTACGAGCAGTACTTC.

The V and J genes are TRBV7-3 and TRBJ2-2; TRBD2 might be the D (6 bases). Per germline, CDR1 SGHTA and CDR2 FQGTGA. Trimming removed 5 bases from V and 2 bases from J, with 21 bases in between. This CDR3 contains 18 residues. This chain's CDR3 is CASSDKPGLIPNTGELFF. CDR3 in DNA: TGTGCCAGCAGCGACAAACCGGGACTTATTCCAAACACCGGGGAGCTGTTTTTT. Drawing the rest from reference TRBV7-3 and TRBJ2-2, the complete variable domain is GAGVSQTPSNKVTEKGKYVELRCDPISGHTALYWYRQSLGQGPEFLIYFQGTGAADDSGLPNDRFFAVRPEGSVSTLKIQRTERGDSAVYLCASSDKPGLIPNTGELFFGEGSRLTVL.

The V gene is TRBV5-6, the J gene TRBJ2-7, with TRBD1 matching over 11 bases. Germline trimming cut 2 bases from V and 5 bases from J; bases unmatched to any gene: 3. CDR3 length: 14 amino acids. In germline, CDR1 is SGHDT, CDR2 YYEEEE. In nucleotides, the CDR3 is TGTGCCAGCAGCTTACGGACAGGGGGCCACGAGCAGTACTTC. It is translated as CASSLRTGGHEQYF.

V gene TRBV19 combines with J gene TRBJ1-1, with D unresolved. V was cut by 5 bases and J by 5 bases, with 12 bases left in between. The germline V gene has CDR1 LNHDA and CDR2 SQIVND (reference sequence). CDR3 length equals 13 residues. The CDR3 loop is CASSAARRTEAFF. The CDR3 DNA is TGTGCCAGTAGTGCCGCGCGGAGGACTGAAGCTTTCTTT. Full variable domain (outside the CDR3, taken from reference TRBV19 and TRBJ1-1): DGGITQSPKYLFRKEGQNVTLSCEQNLNHDAMYWYRQDPGQGLRLIYYSQIVNDFQKGDIAEGYSVSREKKESFPLTVTSAQKNPTAFYLCASSAARRTEAFFGQGTRLTVV.

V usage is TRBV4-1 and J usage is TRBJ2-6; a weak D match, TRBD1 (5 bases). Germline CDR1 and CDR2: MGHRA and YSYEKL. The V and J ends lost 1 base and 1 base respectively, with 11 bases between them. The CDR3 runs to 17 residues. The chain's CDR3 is CASSQGQGWSGANVLTF. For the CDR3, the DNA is TGCGCCAGCAGCCAAGGCCAGGGTTGGTCTGGGGCCAACGTCCTGACTTTC.

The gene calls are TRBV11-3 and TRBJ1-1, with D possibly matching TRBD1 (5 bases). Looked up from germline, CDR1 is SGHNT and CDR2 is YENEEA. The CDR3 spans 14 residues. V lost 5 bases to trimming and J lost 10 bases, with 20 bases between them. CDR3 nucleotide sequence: TGTGCCAGCAGCAACAACCAGGGAGTCTTGAGAGCTTTCTTT. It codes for CASSNNQGVLRAFF.

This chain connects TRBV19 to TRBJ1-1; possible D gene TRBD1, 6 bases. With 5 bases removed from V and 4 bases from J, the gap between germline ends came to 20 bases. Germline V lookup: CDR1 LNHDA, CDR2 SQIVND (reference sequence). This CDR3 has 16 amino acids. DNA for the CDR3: TGTGCCAGTAGTGGATGGGGAACAGGGAAAAGCACTGAAGCTTTCTTT. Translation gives CASSGWGTGKSTEAFF.

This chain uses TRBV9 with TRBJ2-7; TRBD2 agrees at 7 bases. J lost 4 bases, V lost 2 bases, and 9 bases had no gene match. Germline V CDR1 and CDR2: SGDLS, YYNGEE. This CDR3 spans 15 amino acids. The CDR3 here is CASSVSGGSRYEQYF. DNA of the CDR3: TGTGCCAGCAGCGTCTCGGGGGGTTCAAGGTACGAGCAGTACTTC.

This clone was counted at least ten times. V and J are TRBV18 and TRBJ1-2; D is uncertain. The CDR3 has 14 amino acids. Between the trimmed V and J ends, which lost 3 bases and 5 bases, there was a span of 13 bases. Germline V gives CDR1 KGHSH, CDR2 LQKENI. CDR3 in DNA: TGTGCCAGCTCACCGGAGCAAGGCGAATATGGCTACACCTTC. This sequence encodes CASSPEQGEYGYTF.

The CDR3 spells CSAQKYYGYTF. Written as DNA, the CDR3 is TGCAGTGCCCAGAAATATTATGGCTACACCTTC. This rearrangement joins TRBV20-1 to TRBJ1-2, with D unclear. This CDR3 has 11 residues. V was cut by 6 bases and J by 5 bases, with 10 bases left in between. Germline-derived CDR1 and CDR2 are DFQATT and SNEGSKA (reference sequence).

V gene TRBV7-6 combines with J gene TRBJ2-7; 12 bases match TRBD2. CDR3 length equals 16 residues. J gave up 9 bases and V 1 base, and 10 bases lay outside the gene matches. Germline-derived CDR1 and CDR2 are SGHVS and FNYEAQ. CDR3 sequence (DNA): TGTGCCAGCAGCTTAGGGACTAGCGGGAACAGTATGTGGCAGTACTTC. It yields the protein CASSLGTSGNSMWQYF. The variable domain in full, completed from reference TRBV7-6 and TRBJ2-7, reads GAGVSQSPRYKVTKRGQDVALRCDPISGHVSLYWYRQALGQGPEFLTYFNYEAQQDKSGLPNDRFSAERPEGSISTLTIQRTEQRDSAMYRCASSLGTSGNSMWQYFGPGTRLTVT.

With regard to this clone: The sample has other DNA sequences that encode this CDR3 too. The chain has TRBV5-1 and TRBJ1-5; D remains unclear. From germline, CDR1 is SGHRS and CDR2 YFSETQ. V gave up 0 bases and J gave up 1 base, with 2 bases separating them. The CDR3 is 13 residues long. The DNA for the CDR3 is TGCGCCAGCAGCTTGGACAGCAATCAGCCCCAGCATTTT. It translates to CASSLDSNQPQHF.

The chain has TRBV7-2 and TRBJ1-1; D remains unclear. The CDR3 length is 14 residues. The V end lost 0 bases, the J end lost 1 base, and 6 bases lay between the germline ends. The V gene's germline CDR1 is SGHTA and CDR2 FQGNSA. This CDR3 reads CASSLAGWNTEAFF. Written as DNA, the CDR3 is TGTGCCAGCAGCTTAGCAGGGTGGAACACTGAAGCTTTCTTT.

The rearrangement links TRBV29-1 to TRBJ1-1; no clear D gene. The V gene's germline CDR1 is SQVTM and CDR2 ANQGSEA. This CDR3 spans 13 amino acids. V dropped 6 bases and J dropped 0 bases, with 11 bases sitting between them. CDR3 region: CSVLKAVNTEAFF. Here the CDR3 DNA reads TGCAGCGTCCTGAAGGCGGTGAACACTGAAGCTTTCTTT.

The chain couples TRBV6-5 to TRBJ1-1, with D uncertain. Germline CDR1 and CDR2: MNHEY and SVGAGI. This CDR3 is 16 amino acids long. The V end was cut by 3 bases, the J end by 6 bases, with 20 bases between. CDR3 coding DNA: TGTGCCAGCAGTTATACCCTGATGGCGGGCTCATCTGAAGCTTTCTTT. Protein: CASSYTLMAGSSEAFF.

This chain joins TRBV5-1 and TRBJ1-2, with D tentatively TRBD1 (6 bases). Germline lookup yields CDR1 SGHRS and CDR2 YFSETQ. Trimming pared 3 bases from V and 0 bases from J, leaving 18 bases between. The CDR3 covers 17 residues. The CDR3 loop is CASSWADSPTSNYGYTF. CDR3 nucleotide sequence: TGCGCCAGCAGCTGGGCGGACAGCCCTACTTCTAACTATGGCTACACCTTC.